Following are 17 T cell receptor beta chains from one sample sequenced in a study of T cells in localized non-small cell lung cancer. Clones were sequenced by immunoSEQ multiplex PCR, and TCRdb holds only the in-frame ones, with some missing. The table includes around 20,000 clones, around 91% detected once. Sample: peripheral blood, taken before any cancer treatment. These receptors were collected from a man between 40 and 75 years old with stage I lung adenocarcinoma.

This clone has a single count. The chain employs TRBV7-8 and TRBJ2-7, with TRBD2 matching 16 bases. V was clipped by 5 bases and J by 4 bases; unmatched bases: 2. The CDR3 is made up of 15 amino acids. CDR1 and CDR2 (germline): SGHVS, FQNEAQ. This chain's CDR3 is CASSLGLAGGYEQYF. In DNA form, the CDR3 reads TGTGCCAGCAGCCTGGGACTAGCGGGAGGGTACGAGCAGTACTTC.

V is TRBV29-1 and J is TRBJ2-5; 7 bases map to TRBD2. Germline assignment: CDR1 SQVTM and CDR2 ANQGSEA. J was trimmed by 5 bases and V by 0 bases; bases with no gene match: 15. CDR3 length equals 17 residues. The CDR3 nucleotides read TGCAGCGTTGAAGATCAAAGGCTAGCGGACCCTGGGGAGACCCAGTACTTC. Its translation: CSVEDQRLADPGETQYF. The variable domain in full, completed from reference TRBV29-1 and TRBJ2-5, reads SAVISQKPSRDICQRGTSLTIQCQVDSQVTMMFWYRQQPGQSLTLIATANQGSEATYESGFVIDKFPISRPNLTFSTLTVSNMSPEDSSIYLCSVEDQRLADPGETQYFGPGTRLLVL.

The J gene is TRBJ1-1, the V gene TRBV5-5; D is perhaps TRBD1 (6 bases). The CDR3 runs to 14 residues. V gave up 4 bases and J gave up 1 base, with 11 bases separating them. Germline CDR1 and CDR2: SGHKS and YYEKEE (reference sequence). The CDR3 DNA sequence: TGTGCCAGCAGCATACGGACAGCGAACACTGAAGCTTTCTTT. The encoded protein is CASSIRTANTEAFF.

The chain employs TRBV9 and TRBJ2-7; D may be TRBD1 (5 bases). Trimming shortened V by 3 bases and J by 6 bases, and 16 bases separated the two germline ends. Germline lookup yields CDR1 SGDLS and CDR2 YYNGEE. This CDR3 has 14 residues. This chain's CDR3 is CASSASQWGIEQYF. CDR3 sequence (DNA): TGTGCCAGCAGCGCGTCCCAGTGGGGCATCGAGCAGTACTTC. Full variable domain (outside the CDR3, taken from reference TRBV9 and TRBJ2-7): DSGVTQTPKHLITATGQRVTLRCSPRSGDLSVYWYQQSLDQGLQFLIQYYNGEERAKGNILERFSAQQFPDLHSELNLSSLELGDSALYFCASSASQWGIEQYFGPGTRLTVT.

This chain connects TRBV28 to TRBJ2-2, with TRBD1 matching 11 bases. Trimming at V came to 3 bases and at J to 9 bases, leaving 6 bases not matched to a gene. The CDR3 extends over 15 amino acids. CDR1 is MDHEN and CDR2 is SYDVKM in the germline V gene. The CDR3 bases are TGTGCCAGCAGTTTCCGGGACAGGGGGAGGAGGGAGCTGTTTTTT. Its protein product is CASSFRDRGRRELFF.

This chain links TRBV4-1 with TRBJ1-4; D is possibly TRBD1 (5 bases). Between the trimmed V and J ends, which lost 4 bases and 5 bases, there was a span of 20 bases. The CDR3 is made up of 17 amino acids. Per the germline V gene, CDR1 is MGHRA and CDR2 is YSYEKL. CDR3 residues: CASSPLTFGTSNEKLFF. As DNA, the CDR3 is TGCGCCAGCAGCCCTTTGACATTCGGGACCTCAAATGAAAAACTGTTTTTT.

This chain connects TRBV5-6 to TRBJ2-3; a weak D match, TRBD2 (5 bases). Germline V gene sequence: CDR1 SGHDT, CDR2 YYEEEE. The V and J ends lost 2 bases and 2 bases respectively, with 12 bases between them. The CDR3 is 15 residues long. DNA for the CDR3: TGTGCCAGCAGCTTTCCGGAGGTTTACACAGATACGCAGTATTTT. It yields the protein CASSFPEVYTDTQYF.

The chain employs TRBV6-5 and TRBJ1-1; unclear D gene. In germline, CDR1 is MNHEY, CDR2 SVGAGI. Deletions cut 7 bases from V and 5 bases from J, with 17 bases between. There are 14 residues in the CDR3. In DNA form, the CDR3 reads TGTGCCAGCAAACTGGGGAATGGTCTAACTGAAGCTTTCTTT. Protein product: CASKLGNGLTEAFF.

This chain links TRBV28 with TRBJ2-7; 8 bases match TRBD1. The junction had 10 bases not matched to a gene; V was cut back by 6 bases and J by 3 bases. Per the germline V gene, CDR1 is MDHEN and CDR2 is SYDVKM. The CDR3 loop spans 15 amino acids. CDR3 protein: CASRLLQGAVYEQYF. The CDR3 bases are TGTGCCAGCAGGTTACTCCAGGGGGCGGTCTACGAGCAGTACTTC.

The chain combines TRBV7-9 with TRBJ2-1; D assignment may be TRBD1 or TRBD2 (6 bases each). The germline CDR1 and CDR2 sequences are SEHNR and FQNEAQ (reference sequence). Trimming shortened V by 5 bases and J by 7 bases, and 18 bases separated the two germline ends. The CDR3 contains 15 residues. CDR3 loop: CASSRTGGWGNEQFF. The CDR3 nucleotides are TGTGCCAGCAGCCGAACCGGGGGCTGGGGAAATGAGCAGTTCTTC. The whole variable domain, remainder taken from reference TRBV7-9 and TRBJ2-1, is DTGVSQNPRHKITKRGQNVTFRCDPISEHNRLYWYRQTLGQGPEFLTYFQNEAQLEKSRLLSDRFSAERPKGSFSTLEIQRTEQGDSAMYLCASSRTGGWGNEQFFGPGTRLTVL.

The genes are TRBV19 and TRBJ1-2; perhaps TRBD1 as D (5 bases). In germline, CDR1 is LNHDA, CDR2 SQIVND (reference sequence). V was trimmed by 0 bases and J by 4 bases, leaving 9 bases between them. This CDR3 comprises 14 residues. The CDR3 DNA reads TGTGCCAGTAGTATAGATGACAGTTCCTATGGCTACACCTTC. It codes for CASSIDDSSYGYTF.

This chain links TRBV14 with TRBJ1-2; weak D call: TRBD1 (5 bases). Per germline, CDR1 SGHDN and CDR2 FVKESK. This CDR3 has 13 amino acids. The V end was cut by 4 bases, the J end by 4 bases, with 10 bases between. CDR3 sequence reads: CASSRRGPYGYTF. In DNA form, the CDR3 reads TGTGCCAGCAGCCGAAGGGGCCCCTATGGCTACACCTTC.

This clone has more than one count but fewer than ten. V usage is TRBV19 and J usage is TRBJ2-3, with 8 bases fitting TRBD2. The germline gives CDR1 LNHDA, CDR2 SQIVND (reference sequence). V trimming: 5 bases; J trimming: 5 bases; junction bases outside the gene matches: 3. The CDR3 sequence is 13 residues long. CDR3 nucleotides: TGTGCCAGTAGTGTGGGACTAGGAGATACGCAGTATTTT. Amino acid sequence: CASSVGLGDTQYF.

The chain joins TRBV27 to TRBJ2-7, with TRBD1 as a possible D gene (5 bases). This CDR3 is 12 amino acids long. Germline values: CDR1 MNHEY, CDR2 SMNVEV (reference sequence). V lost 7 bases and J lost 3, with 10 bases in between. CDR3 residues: CASKDQGYEQYF. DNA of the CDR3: TGTGCCAGCAAGGACCAGGGCTACGAGCAGTACTTC.

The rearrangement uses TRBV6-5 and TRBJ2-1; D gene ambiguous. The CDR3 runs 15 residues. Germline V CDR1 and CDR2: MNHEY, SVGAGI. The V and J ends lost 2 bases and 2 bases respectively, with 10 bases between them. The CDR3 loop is CASSYQDGTYNEQFF. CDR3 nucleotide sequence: TGTGCCAGCAGTTACCAGGACGGAACCTACAATGAGCAGTTCTTC.

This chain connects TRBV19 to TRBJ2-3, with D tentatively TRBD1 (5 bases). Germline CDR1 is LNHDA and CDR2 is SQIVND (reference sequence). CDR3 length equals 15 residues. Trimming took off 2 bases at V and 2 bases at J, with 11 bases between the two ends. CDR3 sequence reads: CASSIHGAYTDTQYF. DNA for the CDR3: TGTGCCAGTAGTATACATGGGGCGTACACAGATACGCAGTATTTT. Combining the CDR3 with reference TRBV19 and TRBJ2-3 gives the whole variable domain DGGITQSPKYLFRKEGQNVTLSCEQNLNHDAMYWYRQDPGQGLRLIYYSQIVNDFQKGDIAEGYSVSREKKESFPLTVTSAQKNPTAFYLCASSIHGAYTDTQYFGPGTRLTVL.

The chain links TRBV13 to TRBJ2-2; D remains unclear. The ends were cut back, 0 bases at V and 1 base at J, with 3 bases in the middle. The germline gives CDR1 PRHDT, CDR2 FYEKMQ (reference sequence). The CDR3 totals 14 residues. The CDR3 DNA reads TGTGCCAGCAGCTTAGGAGGGAACACCGGGGAGCTGTTTTTT. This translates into CASSLGGNTGELFF.